The 5 T cell receptor beta chains below come from one sample, sequenced in a study of blood T cell repertoires in COVID-19. Libraries were prepared by immunoSEQ multiplex PCR; TCRdb keeps only in-frame clonotypes and omits some of them. The sample lists roughly 100,000 clones, 84% seen once, with 1.5% to 2.5% in the top ten. Sequenced: peripheral blood. The source of these receptors is a man between 65 and 85 years old with active or convalescent COVID-19.

This clone came up once. The chain is built from TRBV7-2 and TRBJ2-1, with TRBD1 identical over 9 bases. The length of the CDR3 is 18 residues. J lost 0 bases, V lost 7 bases, and 13 bases had no gene match. The germline V gene has CDR1 SGHTA and CDR2 FQGNSA. CDR3 nucleotide sequence: TGTGCCAGCACCACAACGCGTGGGACAGGGTTCTCCTACAATGAGCAGTTCTTC. This sequence encodes CASTTTRGTGFSYNEQFF.

The rearrangement joins TRBV5-6 to TRBJ1-6; 7 nucleotides align to TRBD1. The CDR3 sequence is 15 residues long. Germline CDR1 and CDR2: SGHDT and YYEEEE. V lost 4 bases to trimming and J lost 8 bases; unmatched junction nucleotides: 9. The CDR3 DNA follows: TGTGCCAGCAGCAGGAAGGGGGCGCAAGATTCACCCCTCCACTTT. Translating gives CASSRKGAQDSPLHF.

The CDR3: CASSPRTAEHSPLHF. The CDR3 nucleotides read TGTGCCAGCAGCCCTCGGACAGCGGAGCATTCACCCCTCCACTTT. The chain uses TRBV7-2 and TRBJ1-6; D possibly corresponds to TRBD1 (6 bases). Between the trimmed V and J ends, which lost 5 bases and 8 bases, there was a span of 16 bases. The CDR3 runs 15 residues. Germline CDR1 SGHTA, CDR2 FQGNSA.

In its sample, this clone was seen a few times. In the same sample, other DNA sequences code for this CDR3. The chain uses TRBV5-1 and TRBJ1-4; D ambiguous. Per germline, CDR1 SGHRS and CDR2 YFSETQ. V was cut by 2 bases and J by 3 bases, with 8 bases left in between. The CDR3 sequence is 14 residues long. The CDR3 is CASSFSAANEKLFF. For the CDR3, the DNA is TGCGCCAGCAGCTTTTCGGCGGCTAATGAAAAACTGTTTTTT.

The V gene is TRBV7-2, the J gene TRBJ2-2; D might be TRBD1 (5 bases). The CDR3 covers 16 residues. Germline V gene sequence: CDR1 SGHTA, CDR2 FQGNSA. The V end was cut by 3 bases, the J end by 0 bases, with 11 bases between. CDR3 in amino acids: CASSLGQGPNTGELFF. CDR3 DNA sequence: TGTGCCAGCAGCTTGGGCCAGGGCCCGAACACCGGGGAGCTGTTTTTT.